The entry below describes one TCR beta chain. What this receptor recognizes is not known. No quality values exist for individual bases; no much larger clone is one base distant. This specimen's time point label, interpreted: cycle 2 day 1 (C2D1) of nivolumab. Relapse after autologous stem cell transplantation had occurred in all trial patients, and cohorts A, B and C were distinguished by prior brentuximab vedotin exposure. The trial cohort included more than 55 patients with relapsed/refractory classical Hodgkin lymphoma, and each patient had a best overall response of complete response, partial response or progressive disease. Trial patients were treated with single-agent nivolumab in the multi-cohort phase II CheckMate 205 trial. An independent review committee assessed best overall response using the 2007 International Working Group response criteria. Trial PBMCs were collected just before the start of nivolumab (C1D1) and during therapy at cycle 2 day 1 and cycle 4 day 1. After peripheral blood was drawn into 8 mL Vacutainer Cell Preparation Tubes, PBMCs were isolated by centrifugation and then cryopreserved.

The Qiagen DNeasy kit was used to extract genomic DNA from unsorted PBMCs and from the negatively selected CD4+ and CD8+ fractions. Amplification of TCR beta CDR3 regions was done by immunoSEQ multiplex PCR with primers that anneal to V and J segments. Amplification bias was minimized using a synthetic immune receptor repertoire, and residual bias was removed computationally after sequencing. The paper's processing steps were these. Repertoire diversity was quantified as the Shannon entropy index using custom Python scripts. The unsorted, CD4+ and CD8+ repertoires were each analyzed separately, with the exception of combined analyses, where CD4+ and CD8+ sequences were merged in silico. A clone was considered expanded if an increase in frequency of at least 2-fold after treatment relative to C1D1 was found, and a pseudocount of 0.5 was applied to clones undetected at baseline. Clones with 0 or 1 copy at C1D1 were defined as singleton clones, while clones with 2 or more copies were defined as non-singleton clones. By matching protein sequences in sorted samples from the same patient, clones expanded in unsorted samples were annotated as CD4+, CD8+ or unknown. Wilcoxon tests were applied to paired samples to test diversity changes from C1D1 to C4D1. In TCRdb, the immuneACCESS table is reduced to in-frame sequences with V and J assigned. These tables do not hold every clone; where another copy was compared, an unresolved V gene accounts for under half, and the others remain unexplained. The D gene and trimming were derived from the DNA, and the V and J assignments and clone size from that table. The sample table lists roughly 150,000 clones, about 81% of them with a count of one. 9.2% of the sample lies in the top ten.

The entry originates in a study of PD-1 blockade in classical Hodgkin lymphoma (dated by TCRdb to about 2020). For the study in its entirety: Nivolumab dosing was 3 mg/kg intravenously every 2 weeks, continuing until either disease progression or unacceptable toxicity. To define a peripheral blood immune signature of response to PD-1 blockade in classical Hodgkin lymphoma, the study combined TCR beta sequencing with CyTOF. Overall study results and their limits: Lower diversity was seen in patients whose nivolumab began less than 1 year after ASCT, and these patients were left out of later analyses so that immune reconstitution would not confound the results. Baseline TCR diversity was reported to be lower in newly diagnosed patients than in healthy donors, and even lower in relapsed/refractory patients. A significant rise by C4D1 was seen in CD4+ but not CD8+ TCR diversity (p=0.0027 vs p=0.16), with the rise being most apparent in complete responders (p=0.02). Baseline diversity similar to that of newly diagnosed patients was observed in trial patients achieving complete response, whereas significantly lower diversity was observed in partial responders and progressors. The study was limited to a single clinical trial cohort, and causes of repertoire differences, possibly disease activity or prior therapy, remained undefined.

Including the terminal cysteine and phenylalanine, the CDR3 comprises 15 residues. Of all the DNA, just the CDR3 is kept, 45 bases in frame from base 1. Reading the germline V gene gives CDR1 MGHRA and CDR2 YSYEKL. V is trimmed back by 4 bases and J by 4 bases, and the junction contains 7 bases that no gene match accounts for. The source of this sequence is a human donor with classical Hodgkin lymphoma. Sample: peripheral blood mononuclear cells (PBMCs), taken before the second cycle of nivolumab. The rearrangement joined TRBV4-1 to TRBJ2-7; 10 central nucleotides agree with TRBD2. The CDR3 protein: CASSPRELAGYEQYF. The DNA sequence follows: TGCGCCAGCAGCCCCAGGGAACTAGCGGGATACGAGCAGTACTTC.